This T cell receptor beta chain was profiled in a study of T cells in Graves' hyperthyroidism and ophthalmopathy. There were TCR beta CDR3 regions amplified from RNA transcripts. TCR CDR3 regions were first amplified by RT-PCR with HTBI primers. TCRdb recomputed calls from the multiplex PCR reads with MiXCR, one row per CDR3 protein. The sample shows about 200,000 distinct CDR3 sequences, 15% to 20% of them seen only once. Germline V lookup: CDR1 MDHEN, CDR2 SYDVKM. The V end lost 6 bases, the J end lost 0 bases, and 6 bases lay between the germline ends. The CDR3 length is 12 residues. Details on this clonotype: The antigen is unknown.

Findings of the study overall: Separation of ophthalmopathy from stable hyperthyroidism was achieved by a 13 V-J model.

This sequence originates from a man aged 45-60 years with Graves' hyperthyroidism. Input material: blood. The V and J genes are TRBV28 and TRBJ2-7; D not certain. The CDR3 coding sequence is TGTGCCAGCAGCCAGCTCTCCTACGAGCAGTACTTC. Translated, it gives CASSQLSYEQYF.